This is a list of T cell receptor beta chains from one sample in a study of identical twins. Using its own MiXCR run on the 5' RACE reads, TCRdb lists one record per CDR3 protein. This sample has 1.5 million to 2 million distinct CDR3 sequences; 32% occur once, and the top ten carry more than 0.25%. Sequenced sample: cord blood. The source is a newborn girl in good health. The CDR3 runs from the conserved cysteine through the conserved F or W. The D gene is left open where the match is weak. Only some rows state a clone size, as once, few, many or a class for expanded clones.

size	J	D	V	CDR3	DNA
few	TRBJ1-2	-	TRBV9	CASSVEGRIYGYTF	TGTGCCAGCAGCGTAGAGGGGCGGATCTATGGCTACACCTTC
-	TRBJ1-2	TRBD1	TRBV27	CASSLSMQGDGYTF	TGTGCCAGCAGTTTATCGATGCAGGGGGATGGCTACACCTTC
-	TRBJ2-5	-	TRBV6-5	CASSFDQETQYF	TGTGCCAGCAGTTTCGACCAAGAGACCCAGTACTTC
few	TRBJ2-7	TRBD2	TRBV7-2	CASSAKRGAYEQYF	TGTGCCAGCAGCGCCAAGCGGGGGGCCTACGAGCAGTACTTC
few	TRBJ2-3	TRBD2	TRBV20-1	CSAARTSWGVTDTQYF	TGCAGTGCTGCCCGGACTAGCTGGGGGGTAACAGATACGCAGTATTTT
-	TRBJ2-3	TRBD2	TRBV5-1	CASTYRGERLRTDTQYF	TGCGCCAGCACATACCGGGGGGAACGGCTGCGCACAGATACGCAGTATTTT
-	TRBJ1-2	-	TRBV6-1	CASGVGVYGYTF	TGTGCCAGCGGGGTCGGCGTCTATGGCTACACCTTC
-	TRBJ1-1	-	TRBV5-5	CASNRGGRTVGTEAFF	TGTGCCAGCAACCGGGGGGGCCGGACAGTGGGCACTGAAGCTTTCTTT
few	TRBJ2-5	TRBD1	TRBV29-1	CSADRVGETQYF	TGCAGCGCTGACAGGGTAGGGGAGACCCAGTACTTC
-	TRBJ1-4	-	TRBV5-1	CASSFKQGPVSGSEKLFF	TGCGCCAGCAGCTTTAAACAGGGCCCAGTATCGGGGTCCGAAAAACTGTTTTTT
few	TRBJ2-7	-	TRBV25-1	CASRRGATYEQYF	TGTGCCAGCAGAAGAGGGGCGACCTACGAGCAGTACTTC
many	TRBJ2-1	TRBD2	TRBV6-7	CASSPAGGSSYNEQFF	TGTGCCAGCAGTCCAGCGGGAGGGAGCTCCTACAATGAGCAGTTCTTC
-	TRBJ2-1	-	TRBV25-1	CASSEYRGHEQFF	TGTGCCAGCAGTGAATACAGGGGACATGAGCAGTTCTTC
-	TRBJ1-1	-	TRBV12-5	CASGSTALGCDTEAFF	TGTGCTAGTGGTTCGACGGCCCTGGGGTGTGACACTGAAGCTTTCTTT
-	TRBJ2-3	-	TRBV6-2/TRBV6-3	CASSYQGRTDTQYF	TGTGCCAGCAGTTATCAGGGGAGGACAGATACGCAGTATTTT